The 10 T cell receptor beta chains in this list originate from one sample, sequenced in a study of blood T cell repertoires in COVID-19. Clones were sequenced by immunoSEQ multiplex PCR, and TCRdb holds only the in-frame ones, with some missing. The data show 90,000 to 120,000 clones, 69% seen once. The sequencing sample was made of peripheral blood. The source is a man at least 80 years old with acute or convalescent COVID-19.

The V gene is TRBV19, the J gene TRBJ1-5; a possible D gene is TRBD1 (6 bases). The CDR3 has 14 amino acids. V shed 5 bases and J shed 4 bases, with 12 bases lying between them. Germline assignment: CDR1 LNHDA and CDR2 SQIVND (reference sequence). Here the CDR3 reads CASSVGQTNQPQHF. The CDR3 DNA follows: TGTGCCAGTAGTGTTGGACAGACAAATCAGCCCCAGCATTTT.

The rearrangement joins TRBV5-6 to TRBJ2-3; 8 positions match TRBD2. Trimming cost V 3 bases and J 5 bases; bases outside gene matches: 11. This CDR3 comprises 16 residues. Germline V gene lookup returns CDR1 SGHDT and CDR2 YYEEEE. The CDR3 region is CASSSLQDGGVDTQYF. The CDR3 DNA reads as TGTGCCAGCAGCTCCTTACAAGACGGGGGGGTAGATACGCAGTATTTT.

The chain joins TRBV9 to TRBJ2-5, with 9 bases fitting TRBD1. The V segment lost 6 bases and the J segment 5 bases; nucleotides outside the gene matches: 8. The CDR3 runs to 14 residues. Germline V CDR1 and CDR2: SGDLS, YYNGEE. CDR3 region: CASTRTGDGETQYF. In nucleotides, the CDR3 is TGTGCCAGCACCAGGACAGGGGACGGGGAGACCCAGTACTTC.

The CDR3 nucleotides read TGTGCCAGCAGTTTAACCTCTGGGGGGGGGAAGGGGAACTATGGCTACACCTTC. Translated, it gives CASSLTSGGGKGNYGYTF. This sequence joins TRBV28 and TRBJ1-2; D perhaps matches TRBD1 (5 bases). V was shortened by 2 bases and J by 2 bases, with 21 bases between the two germline ends. The CDR3 runs 18 residues. The germline V gene encodes CDR1 MDHEN and CDR2 SYDVKM.

This clone came up once. V usage is TRBV5-1 and J usage is TRBJ2-6, with a weak D call TRBD1 (6 bases). CDR3 length equals 14 residues. Germline loops: CDR1 SGHRS, CDR2 YFSETQ. Trimming shortened V by 7 bases and J by 2 bases, and 10 bases separated the two germline ends. The CDR3 protein is CASQGSPGANVLTF. The CDR3 DNA follows: TGCGCCAGCCAGGGGAGTCCTGGGGCCAACGTCCTGACTTTC.

The rearrangement links TRBV19 to TRBJ2-5; a possible D gene is TRBD1 (6 bases). The CDR3 length is 15 residues. CDR1 is LNHDA, CDR2 SQIVND, per germline (reference sequence). V gave up 1 base and J gave up 3 bases, with 12 bases separating them. The CDR3 DNA reads TGTGCCAGTAGTATAGGGGGGACACCTGAAGAGACCCAGTACTTC. Protein sequence: CASSIGGTPEETQYF. Together with reference TRBV19 and TRBJ2-5, the CDR3 gives the full variable domain: DGGITQSPKYLFRKEGQNVTLSCEQNLNHDAMYWYRQDPGQGLRLIYYSQIVNDFQKGDIAEGYSVSREKKESFPLTVTSAQKNPTAFYLCASSIGGTPEETQYFGPGTRLLVL.

The chain has TRBV18 and TRBJ2-5, with 8 bases that match TRBD2. The CDR3 extends over 14 amino acids. Germline V lookup: CDR1 KGHSH, CDR2 LQKENI. The J segment lost 4 bases and the V segment lost 3 bases, leaving 4 bases of the junction unmatched. The CDR3 loop is CASSPGLVPETQYF. The CDR3 coding sequence is TGTGCCAGCTCACCGGGACTAGTCCCAGAGACCCAGTACTTC. The entire variable domain, with the rest obtained from reference TRBV18 and TRBJ2-5, is as follows: NAGVMQNPRHLVRRRGQEARLRCSPMKGHSHVYWYRQLPEEGLKFMVYLQKENIIDESGMPKERFSAEFPKEGPSILRIQQVVRGDSAAYFCASSPGLVPETQYFGPGTRLLVL.

This CDR3 reads CASSFRSYNEQFF. The CDR3 DNA reads as TGTGCCAGCAGTTTCCGCAGCTACAATGAGCAGTTCTTC. This sequence joins TRBV28 and TRBJ2-1; D unresolved. This CDR3 comprises 13 residues. Germline V gene lookup returns CDR1 MDHEN and CDR2 SYDVKM. V shed 3 bases and J shed 3 bases, with 6 bases lying between them.

J is TRBJ2-1 and V is TRBV6-5; D perhaps matches TRBD2 (5 bases). The V end lost 6 bases, the J end lost 9 bases, and 15 bases lay between the germline ends. This CDR3 spans 13 amino acids. Per germline, CDR1 MNHEY and CDR2 SVGAGI. Written as DNA, the CDR3 is TGTGCCAGCAGGCGGACTGCCCTGGGTGAGCAGTTCTTC. Its translation is CASRRTALGEQFF.

This clone was seen at least ten times. V usage is TRBV6-5 and J usage is TRBJ2-1; D is perhaps TRBD1 (5 bases). There are 16 residues in the CDR3. V lost 4 bases and J 0 bases, leaving 13 bases between the germline ends. The germline CDR1 and CDR2 sequences are MNHEY and SVGAGI. For the CDR3, the DNA is TGTGCCAGCAGTTCCACAGGATCGAGCTCCTACAATGAGCAGTTCTTC. This encodes CASSSTGSSSYNEQFF.